The 9 T cell receptor beta chains reported below all come from one sample, sequenced in a study of T cells in Graves' hyperthyroidism and ophthalmopathy. Amplified TCR beta CDR3 regions came from RNA transcripts. The TCR CDR3 first-round RT-PCR relied on the HTBI primer set. TCRdb reanalysed the multiplex PCR reads using MiXCR and keeps one entry per CDR3 protein. The repertoire holds roughly 500,000 distinct CDR3 sequences, with about 16% as singletons. The sample consisted of blood. The receptors shown here come from a woman aged 25-40 years with Graves' ophthalmopathy.

This clonotype was seen only a few times. Mismatch with germline at one junction end may stem from a read error. This sequence joins TRBV3-1 and TRBJ1-5, with D hard to call. Germline loops: CDR1 LGHDT, CDR2 YNNKEL (reference sequence). The CDR3 contains 16 residues. The CDR3 region is CANSHGRALSNQPQHF. The CDR3 region has the DNA TGTGCCAACAGCCACGGACGCGCGCTTAGCAATCAGCCCCAGCATTTT.

This clonotype was counted only a few times. The chain joins TRBV11-1 to TRBJ1-1, with no clear D. The CDR3 contains 14 residues. Trimming left V 5 bases short and J 0 bases short, with 10 bases between. Germline V gene sequence: CDR1 SGHAT, CDR2 FQDESV (reference sequence). Written as DNA, the CDR3 is TGTGCCAGCAGCCTTACCATGATGAACACTGAAGCTTTCTTT. Translation: CASSLTMMNTEAFF. The whole variable domain, filled in from reference TRBV11-1 and TRBJ1-1, reads EAEVAQSPRYKITEKSQAVAFWCDPISGHATLYWYRQILGQGPELLVQFQDESVVDDSQLPKDRFSAERLKGVDSTLKIQPAELGDSAMYLCASSLTMMNTEAFFGQGTRLTVV.

This clonotype was detected a few times. V is TRBV5-4 and J is TRBJ2-1; TRBD2 matches at 8 bases. The CDR3 sequence is 16 residues long. V lost 5 bases, J lost 10 bases, and 17 bases stayed unmatched. Germline CDR1 and CDR2: SGHNT and YYREEE (reference sequence). The DNA for the CDR3 is TGTGCCAGCAGTCGCTGGTACGGTAGCGGGAATGGGGAGCAGTTCTTC. Translating gives CASSRWYGSGNGEQFF.

This clonotype was counted only a few times. The chain is built from TRBV27 and TRBJ2-2; a weak D match, TRBD1 (6 bases). CDR1 and CDR2 from the germline V gene are MNHEY and SMNVEV (reference sequence). This CDR3 region has 16 residues. V shed 7 bases and J shed 1 base, with 16 bases lying between them. In DNA, the CDR3 is TGTGCCAGCATCCAACCTTGGGACATGAACACCGGGGAGCTGTTTTTT. It translates to CASIQPWDMNTGELFF.

This chain uses TRBV7-9 with TRBJ2-4; D possibly corresponds to TRBD2 (6 bases). Germline V gene data show CDR1 as SEHNR and CDR2 as FQNEAQ (reference sequence). With 5 bases removed from V and 0 bases from J, the gap between germline ends came to 14 bases. This CDR3 comprises 16 residues. The DNA for the CDR3 is TGTGCCAGCAGCCCAGTGGGGGGAATAGCCAAAAACATTCAGTACTTC. It encodes CASSPVGGIAKNIQYF. Full variable domain (missing parts from reference TRBV7-9 and TRBJ2-4): DTGVSQNPRHKITKRGQNVTFRCDPISEHNRLYWYRQTLGQGPEFLTYFQNEAQLEKSRLLSDRFSAERPKGSFSTLEIQRTEQGDSAMYLCASSPVGGIAKNIQYFGAGTRLSVL.

This clonotype was recorded at least ten times. The chain employs TRBV24-1 and TRBJ1-5; the D is unclear. The CDR3 totals 13 residues. Per the germline V gene, CDR1 is KGHDR and CDR2 is SFDVKD. The germline V and J ends were trimmed by 0 bases and 3 bases, with 2 bases remaining between them. CDR3 sequence (DNA): TGTGCCACCAGTGATTTGGACAATCAGCCCCAGCATTTT. This sequence encodes CATSDLDNQPQHF.

This clonotype was found a few times. The chain couples TRBV9 to TRBJ2-3; tentatively, D is TRBD2 (5 bases). The CDR3 totals 18 residues. The germline gives CDR1 SGDLS, CDR2 YYNGEE. Trimming took 0 bases from V and 2 from J, leaving 19 bases between them. CDR3 bases: TGTGCCAGCAGCGTAGCTGCGGGCCTTCACACTTACACAGATACGCAGTATTTT. Its translation is CASSVAAGLHTYTDTQYF.

This clonotype has ten or more counts. J is TRBJ2-3 and V is TRBV3-1; weak D call: TRBD2 (5 bases). Germline CDR1 and CDR2: LGHDT and YNNKEL (reference sequence). This CDR3 comprises 16 residues. Between the trimmed V and J ends, which lost 0 bases and 6 bases, there was a span of 16 bases. In DNA form, the CDR3 reads TGTGCCAGCAGCCAAGATCGCCGCGTGGGAGACGATACGCAGTATTTT. Translated: CASSQDRRVGDDTQYF.

In its sample, this clonotype was seen a few times. The chain employs TRBV11-1 and TRBJ2-7; 10 nucleotides agree with TRBD1. The CDR3 sequence is 17 residues long. V shed 5 bases and J 2 bases; nucleotides not matched to a gene: 12. CDR1 and CDR2 from the germline V gene are SGHAT and FQDESV (reference sequence). CDR3 nucleotides: TGTGCCAGCAGCGCGGGACAGGGGAACTCTGCGGCCTACGAGCAGTACTTC. This sequence encodes CASSAGQGNSAAYEQYF.